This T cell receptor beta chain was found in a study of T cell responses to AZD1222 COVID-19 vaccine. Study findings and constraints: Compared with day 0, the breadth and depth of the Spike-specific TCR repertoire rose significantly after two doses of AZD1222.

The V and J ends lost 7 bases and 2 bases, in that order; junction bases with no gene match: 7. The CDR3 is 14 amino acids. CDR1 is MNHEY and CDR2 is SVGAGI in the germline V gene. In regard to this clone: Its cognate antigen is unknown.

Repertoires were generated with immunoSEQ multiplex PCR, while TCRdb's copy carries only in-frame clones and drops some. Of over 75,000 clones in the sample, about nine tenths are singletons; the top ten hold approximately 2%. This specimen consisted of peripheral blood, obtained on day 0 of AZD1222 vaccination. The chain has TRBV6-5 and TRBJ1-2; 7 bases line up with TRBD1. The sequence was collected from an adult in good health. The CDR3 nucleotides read TGTGCCAGCACCCGACAGGGTCTAAACTATGGCTACACCTTC. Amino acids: CASTRQGLNYGYTF.